One T cell receptor beta chain is described in this entry. The antigen is not known. V lost 9 bases to trimming and J lost 9 bases; unmatched junction nucleotides: 11. CDR1 and CDR2 from the germline V gene are SGHTA and FQGNSA. The CDR3 contains 13 residues. The data are from a study of regulatory T cells in long-lasting Graves disease. On the study more broadly: Antithyroid drug use was under 3 months in newly diagnosed Graves' patients. Study-wide findings and caveats: Lower TCR diversity was seen in persistent Graves' patients than in newly diagnosed ones.

Stated time point: newly diagnosed GD, antithyroid drugs for less than 3 months. PBMC-extracted RNA yielded the TCR library. The TCR beta library used iRepertoire HTBI primers with Arm-PCR amplification of CDR3. TCRdb reanalysed the multiplex PCR reads using MiXCR and keeps one entry per CDR3 protein. This sample has some 560,000 distinct CDR3 sequences, with 15% to 20% found just once. In addition, the sample was reused for a study of T cells in Graves' hyperthyroidism and ophthalmopathy. That source adds: Ophthalmopathy was distinguished from stable hyperthyroidism by 13 V-J signatures.

The source is a woman aged 35-65 years with Graves disease. This chain uses TRBV7-2 with TRBJ2-1; TRBD2 matches 7 bases. The sample was peripheral blood mononuclear cells (PBMCs), taken at new diagnosis, from a patient treated with antithyroid drugs. The CDR3 sequence is CASSMGRGGEQFF. CDR3 in DNA: TGTGCCAGTAGTATGGGGAGGGGAGGTGAGCAGTTCTTC.